This T cell receptor (beta chain) appears in the sequencing data of a study of identical twins. A universal primer binding site was introduced by template switching. The final cDNA contained unique molecular identifiers. Using its own MiXCR run on the 5' RACE reads, TCRdb lists one record per CDR3 protein. The sample yields roughly 470,000 distinct CDR3 sequences, approximately 14% seen once. Turning to this clonotype: Antigen specificity is unknown.

Study-level points and caveats: Among beta out-of-frame sequences, excess sharing between twins appeared weaker. In cord blood, abundant beta clonotypes had fewer insertions; memory showed no trend. Zero-insertion analyses could be partly confounded by invariant MAIT and iNKT cells.

The same sample was also used in a study of yellow fever vaccine responses in identical twins.

The clonotype originates from a woman aged 18-29 years in good health. The specimen was CD4+ T cells sorted from blood.

CDR3 in amino acids: CASSLASVGGDTGELFF. The CDR3 DNA sequence: TGTGCCAGCAGCTTAGCCTCGGTCGGGGGTGACACCGGGGAGCTGTTTTTT. The chain recombines TRBV11-3 with TRBJ2-2, with TRBD2 as a possible D gene (6 bases). The V end lost 1 base, the J end lost 3 bases, and 15 bases lay between the germline ends. Germline V gives CDR1 SGHNT, CDR2 YENEEA. The CDR3 runs 17 residues. Combining the CDR3 with reference TRBV11-3 and TRBJ2-2 gives the whole variable domain EAGVVQSPRYKIIEKKQPVAFWCNPISGHNTLYWYLQNLGQGPELLIRYENEEAVDDSQLPKDRFSAERLKGVDSTLKIQPAELGDSAVYLCASSLASVGGDTGELFFGEGSRLTVL.